These 14 T cell receptor beta chains were all obtained from the same sample, sequenced in a study of blood T cells in healthy people across ages. Combining a sample-barcoded 5' primer with a J-beta primer mix, a second PCR ran for roughly 7 to 12 cycles. TCRdb used MiXCR to reprocess the 5' RACE reads, holding one entry per CDR3 protein. This sample yields some 760,000 distinct CDR3 sequences, of which 20% to 30% are seen a single time; 9.4% belongs to the top ten. The data were also submitted as part of a second study, on T cells of mothers and their children.

What was sequenced was blood. Every receptor here comes from a boy under 18 in good health.

This clonotype was found a few times. V and J are TRBV28 and TRBJ2-5; possibly TRBD1 for D (6 bases). The V gene's germline CDR1 is MDHEN and CDR2 SYDVKM. Trimming removed 6 bases from V and 8 bases from J, with 13 bases in between. The CDR3 contains 12 residues. DNA of the CDR3: TGTGCCAGCAGCTTTCCCAGGGGAACCCAGTACTTC. It is translated as CASSFPRGTQYF.

A few counts support this clonotype. The genes are TRBV6-1 and TRBJ2-7; D not certain. Germline values: CDR1 MNHNS, CDR2 SASEGT. The length of the CDR3 is 11 residues. Deletions cut 6 bases from V and 4 bases from J, with 7 bases between. CDR3 residues: CASRHKYEQYF. CDR3 bases: TGTGCCAGCAGGCACAAGTACGAGCAGTACTTC.

This clonotype has more than one count but fewer than ten. This chain links TRBV5-6 with TRBJ2-7; no reliable D call. The germline V gene encodes CDR1 SGHDT and CDR2 YYEEEE. The CDR3 is 13 residues long. The V gene lost 0 bases and the J gene lost 8 bases, with 12 bases spanning the gap. CDR3 sequence: CASSLAQDVKQYF. CDR3 bases: TGTGCCAGCAGCTTGGCTCAAGACGTCAAGCAGTACTTC.

This clonotype was observed a few times. This chain connects TRBV9 to TRBJ2-6; possibly TRBD1 for D (6 bases). This CDR3 region has 18 residues. V lost 3 bases and J lost 0, with 16 bases in between. Germline V gene data show CDR1 as SGDLS and CDR2 as YYNGEE. CDR3: CASSAVTRGISGANVLTF. For the CDR3, the DNA is TGTGCCAGCAGCGCAGTGACAAGGGGGATCTCTGGGGCCAACGTCCTGACTTTC. The full variable domain, rest sourced from reference TRBV9 and TRBJ2-6, is DSGVTQTPKHLITATGQRVTLRCSPRSGDLSVYWYQQSLDQGLQFLIQYYNGEERAKGNILERFSAQQFPDLHSELNLSSLELGDSALYFCASSAVTRGISGANVLTFGAGSRLTVL.

This chain joins TRBV4-1 and TRBJ2-1; 14 bases are shared with TRBD2. The ends lost 0 bases at V and 8 bases at J; junction bases unmatched: 6. Germline V gene lookup returns CDR1 MGHRA and CDR2 YSYEKL. The CDR3 spans 17 residues. The DNA for the CDR3 is TGCGCCAGCAGCCAAGAAGATGGACTAGCGGGGGGCGATGAGCAGTTCTTC. Its protein is CASSQEDGLAGGDEQFF.

The chain has TRBV7-2 and TRBJ2-2; perhaps TRBD2 as D (5 bases). V lost 7 bases and J lost 10, with 19 bases in between. Germline V gives CDR1 SGHTA, CDR2 FQGNSA. The length of the CDR3 is 14 residues. CDR3 sequence (DNA): TGTGCCAGCACCCGAGAGAGGGCTGGCGTGGAGCTGTTTTTT. Translated: CASTRERAGVELFF.

This rearrangement joins TRBV12-3 or TRBV12-4 to TRBJ2-3, with D perhaps assigned TRBD1 or TRBD2 (5 bases each). The CDR3 sequence is 14 residues long. V lost 5 bases to trimming and J lost 4 bases, with 13 bases between them. The CDR3 nucleotides read TGTGCCAGCAGTCCCCAACGGGGCGCAGATACGCAGTATTTT. Its protein is CASSPQRGADTQYF.

The rearrangement uses TRBV27 and TRBJ2-1; 8 nucleotides agree with TRBD1. The germline V gene encodes CDR1 MNHEY and CDR2 SMNVEV (reference sequence). CDR3 length equals 16 residues. The junction had 4 bases not matched to a gene; V was cut back by 3 bases and J by 0 bases. This CDR3 reads CASSLGQVSSYNEQFF. CDR3 sequence (DNA): TGTGCCAGCAGTTTGGGACAGGTGAGCTCCTACAATGAGCAGTTCTTC.

The V and J genes are TRBV28 and TRBJ1-4; a possible D gene is TRBD1 (5 bases). This CDR3 contains 16 residues. Trimming shortened V by 6 bases and J by 0 bases, and 14 bases separated the two germline ends. The V gene's germline CDR1 is MDHEN and CDR2 SYDVKM. The CDR3 DNA reads TGTGCCAGCAGGGGGACGGGAAGCTCAACTAATGAAAAACTGTTTTTT. Its translation: CASRGTGSSTNEKLFF.

V and J are TRBV29-1 and TRBJ1-1; no reliable D call. Germline assignment: CDR1 SQVTM and CDR2 ANQGSEA. V dropped 6 bases and J dropped 0 bases, with 11 bases sitting between them. The CDR3 consists of 13 residues. CDR3 amino acids: CSVDRQLNTEAFF. The CDR3 DNA reads as TGCAGCGTGGACCGGCAGCTGAACACTGAAGCTTTCTTT.

The sample holds a few counts of this clonotype. J is TRBJ2-2 and V is TRBV25-1; 7 bases agree with TRBD1. V dropped 7 bases and J dropped 5; count of bases not matched to a gene: 1. Germline CDR1 and CDR2: MGHDK and SYGVNS. CDR3 size: 12 residues. CDR3 region: CASTRGTGELFF. CDR3 bases: TGTGCCAGCACCAGGGGGACCGGGGAGCTGTTTTTT.

This sequence joins TRBV18 and TRBJ2-3; D unclear. The germline CDR1 and CDR2 sequences are KGHSH and LQKENI. Trimming pared 2 bases from V and 6 bases from J, leaving 9 bases between. The length of the CDR3 is 13 residues. The CDR3 DNA reads TGTGCCAGCTCACCAAGGAGCGACGATACGCAGTATTTT. Translating gives CASSPRSDDTQYF.

The rearrangement links TRBV15 to TRBJ2-5; D remains ambiguous. Matching the DNA end better, TRBJ2-1 makes the J call doubtful. Per the germline V gene, CDR1 is LNHNV and CDR2 is YYDKDF (reference sequence). There are 12 residues in the CDR3. The CDR3 DNA sequence: TGTGCCACCAGCAGAGTACGAGGCGAGCAGTTCTTC. The encoded protein is CATSRVRGEQFF.

This chain connects TRBV28 to TRBJ1-6, with D hard to call. CDR3 length equals 16 residues. Deletions cut 4 bases from V and 9 bases from J, with 19 bases between. Germline loops: CDR1 MDHEN, CDR2 SYDVKM. CDR3 sequence (DNA): TGTGCCAGCAGTTATGCTAGTCGACTGGATGGTTCACCCCTCCACTTT. Amino acids: CASSYASRLDGSPLHF.